Listed here are 23 T cell receptor beta chains from one sample, sequenced in a study of blood T cell repertoires in COVID-19. Using immunoSEQ multiplex PCR, the repertoire was profiled, and TCRdb retains in-frame clones only, with some absent. The table has roughly 220,000 clones, around 84% seen once. Sequencing was done on a sample of peripheral blood. These receptors were taken from a man under 40 with active or convalescent COVID-19.

The chain employs TRBV4-1 and TRBJ2-1; 7 bases are a match to TRBD2. The CDR3 spans 17 residues. Looked up from germline, CDR1 is MGHRA and CDR2 is YSYEKL. J gave up 7 bases and V 0 bases, and 12 bases lay outside the gene matches. Here the CDR3 DNA reads TGCGCCAGCAGCCAAGATTATTGGGCGGCGGGGGTAAATGAGCAGTTCTTC. Encoded protein: CASSQDYWAAGVNEQFF.

The J gene is TRBJ1-1, the V gene TRBV15; D uncertain. This CDR3 spans 15 amino acids. V gave up 1 base and J gave up 0 bases, with 9 bases separating them. Looked up from germline, CDR1 is LNHNV and CDR2 is YYDKDF (reference sequence). This CDR3 is CATSRGALMNTEAFF. The DNA for the CDR3 is TGTGCCACCAGCAGAGGTGCGCTTATGAACACTGAAGCTTTCTTT.

This chain uses TRBV2 with TRBJ1-2, with TRBD1 matching 9 bases. This CDR3 is 14 amino acids long. The ends lost 6 bases at V and 3 bases at J; junction bases unmatched: 5. Germline CDR1 and CDR2: SNHLY and FYNNEI. DNA for the CDR3: TGTGCCAGCAGACAGGGGGCGACTGACTATGGCTACACCTTC. This sequence encodes CASRQGATDYGYTF. The full variable domain, in which reference TRBV2 and TRBJ1-2 provide the parts outside the CDR3, is EPEVTQTPSHQVTQMGQEVILRCVPISNHLYFYWYRQILGQKVEFLVSFYNNEISEKSEIFDDQFSVERPDGSNFTLKIRSTKLEDSAMYFCASRQGATDYGYTFGSGTRLTVV.

The V gene is TRBV15, the J gene TRBJ2-1; 11 bases line up with TRBD2. Germline CDR1 reads LNHNV; CDR2 reads YYDKDF (reference sequence). The V gene end was trimmed by 4 bases and the J gene end by 9 bases; junction bases not matched to a gene: 20. The CDR3 length is 19 residues. The CDR3 DNA sequence: TGTGCCACCAGCAAAACCGGGACTAGCGGAGCCCCGAGGCTGAGTGAGCAGTTCTTC. The encoded protein is CATSKTGTSGAPRLSEQFF.

The gene calls are TRBV3-1 (or the pseudogene TRBV3-2) and TRBJ2-1; unclear D gene. CDR1 and CDR2 (germline): LGHDT, YNNKEL (reference sequence). V lost 0 bases and J lost 4, with 10 bases in between. The CDR3 runs 15 residues. Here the CDR3 DNA reads TGTGCCAGCAGCCAAGATCCTAGACGTTACAATGAGCAGTTCTTC. Translated, it gives CASSQDPRRYNEQFF.

This clone showed up just once. The gene calls are TRBV29-1 and TRBJ1-2; no definite D call. Per the germline V gene, CDR1 is SQVTM and CDR2 is ANQGSEA. This CDR3 is built from 14 residues. Trimming left V 2 bases short and J 0 bases short, with 10 bases between. CDR3 coding DNA: TGCAGCGTTGAACGCGCGGGAACTAACTATGGCTACACCTTC. Amino acid sequence: CSVERAGTNYGYTF.

This clone was seen a few times. The chain links TRBV19 to TRBJ1-2; a weak D match, TRBD1 (6 bases). Germline V gene data show CDR1 as LNHDA and CDR2 as SQIVND (reference sequence). The CDR3 runs 13 residues. V was cut by 5 bases and J by 2 bases, with 9 bases left in between. CDR3 sequence reads: CASSYRENYGYTF. CDR3 sequence (DNA): TGTGCCAGTAGTTACAGGGAAAACTATGGCTACACCTTC.

The chain uses TRBV30 and TRBJ2-1, with a possible D match to TRBD1 (6 bases). Germline CDR1 is GTSNPN and CDR2 is SVGIG (reference sequence). The CDR3 extends over 12 amino acids. The V end was cut by 0 bases, the J end by 6 bases, with 6 bases between. The CDR3 nucleotides are TGTGCCTGGAGTGTCAGGGGCAATGAGCAGTTCTTC. Encoded protein: CAWSVRGNEQFF.

The J gene is TRBJ1-2, the V gene TRBV4-3; tentatively, D is TRBD1 (5 bases). The V and J ends lost 0 bases and 6 bases respectively, with 17 bases between them. Germline V lookup: CDR1 LGHNA, CDR2 YSLEER. The CDR3 has 16 residues. DNA for the CDR3: TGCGCCAGCAGCCAAGATGGGGACTCACACGGCGATGGCTACACCTTC. Translating it yields CASSQDGDSHGDGYTF.

V usage is TRBV30 and J usage is TRBJ2-7; 8 positions match TRBD2. CDR3 length: 14 residues. The germline CDR1 and CDR2 sequences are GTSNPN and SVGIG (reference sequence). V lost 4 bases to trimming and J lost 0 bases; unmatched junction nucleotides: 5. CDR3 nucleotides: TGTGCCTGGACTAGCGGGTTCCCCTCCTACGAGCAGTACTTC. Its translation: CAWTSGFPSYEQYF.

This chain joins TRBV7-8 and TRBJ2-2; 9 bases are a match to TRBD2. This CDR3 comprises 15 residues. Germline loops: CDR1 SGHVS, CDR2 FQNEAQ. With 8 bases clipped from V and 4 bases from J, the junction kept 8 bases outside the gene matches. CDR3 in amino acids: CASWRGGLATGELFF. For the CDR3, the DNA is TGTGCCAGCTGGCGGGGGGGCCTGGCCACCGGGGAGCTGTTTTTT.

This rearrangement joins TRBV20-1 to TRBJ2-1; D call uncertain. V shed 3 bases and J shed 0 bases, with 12 bases lying between them. The CDR3 length is 15 residues. The germline gives CDR1 DFQATT, CDR2 SNEGSKA (reference sequence). The CDR3 loop is CSASPLSSSYNEQFF. CDR3 coding DNA: TGCAGTGCTAGTCCCCTTTCGAGCTCCTACAATGAGCAGTTCTTC.

The gene calls are TRBV5-1 and TRBJ2-1; TRBD2 agrees at 8 bases. The junction had 10 bases not matched to a gene; V was cut back by 7 bases and J by 7 bases. Germline CDR1 is SGHRS and CDR2 is YFSETQ. The CDR3 runs 14 residues. The CDR3 loop reads CASVRDSGENEQFF. Written as DNA, the CDR3 is TGCGCCAGCGTCAGGGATAGCGGGGAAAATGAGCAGTTCTTC.

This rearrangement joins TRBV6-5 to TRBJ2-2, with a weak D call TRBD1 (6 bases). Trimming pared 4 bases from V and 0 bases from J, leaving 9 bases between. CDR3 length equals 15 residues. CDR1 MNHEY and CDR2 SVGAGI come from the germline V gene. CDR3 coding DNA: TGTGCCAGCAGTTTCAACAGGGCGAACACCGGGGAGCTGTTTTTT. Residues: CASSFNRANTGELFF.

V and J are TRBV6-2 or TRBV6-3 and TRBJ2-1, with D possibly TRBD1 on 5 matching bases. The germline V gene encodes CDR1 MNHEY and CDR2 SVGEGT. The CDR3 runs 13 residues. V was shortened by 2 bases and J by 4 bases, with 6 bases between the two germline ends. In DNA form, the CDR3 reads TGTGCCAGCAGTTACCAGGGTTACAATGAGCAGTTCTTC. Residues: CASSYQGYNEQFF.

The gene calls are TRBV6-5 and TRBJ1-1; TRBD1 is a possible D gene (6 bases). Trimming left V 2 bases short and J 2 bases short, with 12 bases between. The CDR3 is made up of 15 amino acids. Germline CDR1 MNHEY, CDR2 SVGAGI. DNA for the CDR3: TGTGCCAGCAGTTACGGGGGGGCAACAAACACTGAAGCTTTCTTT. Encoded protein: CASSYGGATNTEAFF.

The V gene is TRBV7-2, the J gene TRBJ2-7; D gene ambiguous. Germline-derived CDR1 and CDR2 are SGHTA and FQGNSA. The V end lost 6 bases, the J end lost 2 bases, and 11 bases lay between the germline ends. CDR3 size: 13 residues. The CDR3: CASSPSGAYEQYF. The CDR3 DNA reads TGTGCCAGCAGTCCATCAGGTGCCTACGAGCAGTACTTC. The full variable domain, in which reference TRBV7-2 and TRBJ2-7 provide the parts outside the CDR3, is GAGVSQSPSNKVTEKGKDVELRCDPISGHTALYWYRQSLGQGLEFLIYFQGNSAPDKSGLPSDRFSAERTGGSVSTLTIQRTQQEDSAVYLCASSPSGAYEQYFGPGTRLTVT.

The genes are TRBV27 and TRBJ1-3, with 7 bases fitting TRBD1. Germline-derived CDR1 and CDR2 are MNHEY and SMNVEV (reference sequence). The junction had 5 bases not matched to a gene; V was cut back by 5 bases and J by 4 bases. The CDR3 runs 14 residues. CDR3 nucleotide sequence: TGTGCCAGCAGTCCCCAGGGGGGCGGAAACACCATATATTTT. This translates into CASSPQGGGNTIYF.

This chain links TRBV11-2 with TRBJ2-5; D may be TRBD1 (6 bases). The CDR3 extends over 15 amino acids. The V end lost 5 bases, the J end lost 6 bases, and 19 bases lay between the germline ends. In germline, CDR1 is SGHAT, CDR2 FQNNGV. The CDR3 DNA follows: TGTGCCAGCAGCAACAGGGAAGGGATGAGAAAGACCCAGTACTTC. This translates into CASSNREGMRKTQYF.

V gene TRBV12-3 or TRBV12-4 combines with J gene TRBJ2-1, with 8 bases that match TRBD2. The CDR3 is 13 residues long. Trimming at V came to 2 bases and at J to 9 bases, leaving 3 bases not matched to a gene. The DNA for the CDR3 is TGTGCCAGCAGTTTACGGGAGGGTGGTGAGCAGTTCTTC. Amino acid sequence: CASSLREGGEQFF.

This clone was detected only a few times. The chain recombines TRBV5-1 with TRBJ2-7; the match to TRBD2 covers 8 bases. Germline lookup yields CDR1 SGHRS and CDR2 YFSETQ. The CDR3 is made up of 15 amino acids. After removal of 0 bases from V and 3 bases from J, the junction contained 5 bases not matched to a gene. The CDR3 reads CASSLDAGGDYEQYF. CDR3 in DNA: TGCGCCAGCAGCTTGGATGCGGGGGGCGACTACGAGCAGTACTTC.

The chain combines TRBV7-9 with TRBJ2-7; 9 bases fit TRBD2. V shed 5 bases and J 3 bases; nucleotides not matched to a gene: 2. There are 13 residues in the CDR3. Germline V CDR1 and CDR2: SEHNR, FQNEAQ (reference sequence). The CDR3 DNA follows: TGTGCCAGCAGCCTTAGCGGGGGCTACGAGCAGTACTTC. Translated: CASSLSGGYEQYF.

This chain connects TRBV3-1 (or the pseudogene TRBV3-2) to TRBJ1-1, with TRBD1 matching 8 bases. CDR1 is LGHDT, CDR2 YNNKEL, per germline (reference sequence). The CDR3 contains 15 residues. The trim removed 0 bases at V and 1 base at J, leaving 1 base unmatched. The CDR3 loop reads CASSQEDRANTEAFF. CDR3 coding DNA: TGTGCCAGCAGCCAAGAGGACAGGGCGAACACTGAAGCTTTCTTT.